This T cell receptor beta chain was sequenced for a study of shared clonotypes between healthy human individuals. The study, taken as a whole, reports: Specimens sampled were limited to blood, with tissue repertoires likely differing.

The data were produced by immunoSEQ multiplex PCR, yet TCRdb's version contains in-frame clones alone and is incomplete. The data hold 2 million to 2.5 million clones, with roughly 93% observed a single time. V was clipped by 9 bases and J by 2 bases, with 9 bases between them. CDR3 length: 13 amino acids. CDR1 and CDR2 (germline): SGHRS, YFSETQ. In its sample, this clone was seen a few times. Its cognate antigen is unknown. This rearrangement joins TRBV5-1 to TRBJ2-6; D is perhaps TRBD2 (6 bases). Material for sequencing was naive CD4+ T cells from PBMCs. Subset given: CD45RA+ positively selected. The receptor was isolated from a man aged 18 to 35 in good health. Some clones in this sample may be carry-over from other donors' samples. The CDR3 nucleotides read TGCGCCACCGGGAGTGCTGGGGCCAACGTCCTGACTTTC. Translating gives CATGSAGANVLTF.